This T cell receptor beta chain was sequenced in a study of a mutant IDH1 vaccine in newly diagnosed glioma. Broader study findings: Seemingly, top peripheral T cell clonotype changes bore no relation to pseudoprogression.

A note on this clone: Antigen unknown.

Germline CDR1 reads MNHNS; CDR2 reads SASEGT. The CDR3 extends over 14 amino acids. Trimming cost V 5 bases and J 10 bases; bases outside gene matches: 6. Time point denoted: baseline, week 1 (first vaccination visit). Regarding treatment: pre-vaccination baseline after standard-of-care therapy. Clones were sequenced by immunoSEQ multiplex PCR, and TCRdb holds only the in-frame ones, with some missing. The sample yields approximately 92,000 clones, 83% seen once. Material: PBMCs, obtained from a glioma patient treated with radiotherapy, temozolomide or both. This receptor was identified in a woman aged 45-59 years with glioma. The J gene is TRBJ1-6, the V gene TRBV6-1, with 9 bases aligning to TRBD1. The DNA for the CDR3 is TGTGCCAGCAGTAACAGGGGGCGAGAATCACCCCTCCACTTT. This codes for CASSNRGRESPLHF.